This TCR beta chain was sequenced for a study of persistence of HIV-infected CD4 T cells. General observations from the study: Rare CMV-responding cells carrying HIV-1 proviruses were not analyzed separately for TCR. TCR oligoclonality correlated with proviral oligoclonality in the same sorted populations.

Stimulation used approximately 9.5 ug/mL lysate from CMV-infected fibroblasts. CD40L/CD69 double-negative CD45RO-high memory CD4+ T cells were collected. On this clone itself: Its specificity is unknown.

Germline V gene sequence: CDR1 KGHSH, CDR2 LQKENI. The CDR3 has 14 amino acids. With V trimmed by 5 bases and J by 5 bases, 3 bases remained unmatched. Sequencing used immunoSEQ version 4 in survey mode. Template was genomic DNA at 10 ng/uL, with up to about 1 ug used per sample. Sequencing was performed with immunoSEQ multiplex PCR; in TCRdb, only in-frame clones are kept and a portion is missing. The table records some 48,000 clones, 75% to 85% of them present only once. This clonotype originated in an adult man with HIV who was CMV-seropositive. The source material was CD4+ T cells sorted from PBMCs after approximately 20-hour stimulation, sampled from a patient who received antiretroviral therapy. The rearrangement joins TRBV18 to TRBJ2-2, with 9 nucleotides matching TRBD2. CDR3 protein: CASSTGLATGELFF. DNA of the CDR3: TGTGCCAGCTCAACGGGACTAGCTACCGGGGAGCTGTTTTTT.